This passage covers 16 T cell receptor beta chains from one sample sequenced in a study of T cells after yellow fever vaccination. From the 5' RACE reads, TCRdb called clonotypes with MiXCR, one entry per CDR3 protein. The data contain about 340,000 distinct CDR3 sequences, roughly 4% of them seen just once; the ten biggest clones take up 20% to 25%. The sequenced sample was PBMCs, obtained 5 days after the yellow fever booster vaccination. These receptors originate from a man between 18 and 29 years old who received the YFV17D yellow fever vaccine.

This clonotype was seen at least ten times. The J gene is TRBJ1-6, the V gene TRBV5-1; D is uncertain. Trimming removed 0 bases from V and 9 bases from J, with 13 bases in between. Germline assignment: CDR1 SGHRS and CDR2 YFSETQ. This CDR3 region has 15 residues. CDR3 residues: CASSLDTASGSPLHF. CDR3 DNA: TGCGCCAGCAGCTTGGATACAGCGTCGGGTTCACCCCTCCACTTT.

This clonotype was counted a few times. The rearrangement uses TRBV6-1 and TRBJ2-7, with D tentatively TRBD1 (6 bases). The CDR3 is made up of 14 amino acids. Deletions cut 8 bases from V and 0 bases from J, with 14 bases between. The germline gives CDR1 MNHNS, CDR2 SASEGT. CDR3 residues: CASSPQGSSYEQYV. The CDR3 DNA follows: TGTGCCAGCTCACCCCAGGGGAGCTCCTACGAGCAGTACGTC.

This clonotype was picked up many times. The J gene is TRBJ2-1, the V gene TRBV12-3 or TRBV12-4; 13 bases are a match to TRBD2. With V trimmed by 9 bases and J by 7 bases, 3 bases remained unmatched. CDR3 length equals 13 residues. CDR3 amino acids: CARTSGGANEQFF. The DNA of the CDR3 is TGTGCCAGAACTAGCGGGGGGGCTAATGAGCAGTTCTTC.

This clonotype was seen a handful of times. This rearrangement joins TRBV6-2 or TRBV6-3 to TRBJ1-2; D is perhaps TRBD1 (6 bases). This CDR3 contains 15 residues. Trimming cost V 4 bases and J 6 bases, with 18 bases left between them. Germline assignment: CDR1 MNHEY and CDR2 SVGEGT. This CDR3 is CASSLFGTRRDGYTF. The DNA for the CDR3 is TGTGCCAGCAGTTTATTCGGGACAAGGCGGGATGGCTACACCTTC.

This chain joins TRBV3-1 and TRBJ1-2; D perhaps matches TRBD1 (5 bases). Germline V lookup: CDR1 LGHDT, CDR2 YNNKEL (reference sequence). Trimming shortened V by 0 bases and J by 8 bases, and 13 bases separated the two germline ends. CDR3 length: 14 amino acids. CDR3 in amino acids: CASSQDGGSGGYTF. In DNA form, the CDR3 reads TGTGCCAGCAGCCAAGATGGGGGGTCCGGGGGCTACACCTTC.

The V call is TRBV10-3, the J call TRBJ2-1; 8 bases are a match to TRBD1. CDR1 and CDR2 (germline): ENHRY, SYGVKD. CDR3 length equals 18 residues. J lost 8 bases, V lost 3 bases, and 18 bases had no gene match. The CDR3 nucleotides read TGTGCCATCAGTGAAACACCCTTGACAGGGGCCTCGAGGGATGAGCAGTTCTTC. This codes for CAISETPLTGASRDEQFF.

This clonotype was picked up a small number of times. The DNA for the CDR3 is TGTGCCAGCAGCTTAGAGAGCCATGGAGGAAACACCATATATTTT. Protein: CASSLESHGGNTIYF. The V gene is TRBV7-2, the J gene TRBJ1-3, with D unresolved. Germline assignment: CDR1 SGHTA and CDR2 FQGNSA. Trimming stripped 1 base from V and 4 bases from J, with 11 bases between. The CDR3 length is 15 residues.

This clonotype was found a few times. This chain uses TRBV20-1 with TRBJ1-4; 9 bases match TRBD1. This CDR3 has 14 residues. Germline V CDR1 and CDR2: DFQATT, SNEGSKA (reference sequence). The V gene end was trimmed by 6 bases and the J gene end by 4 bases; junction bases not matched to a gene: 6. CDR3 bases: TGCAGTGCCTTGGACAGGGGCGGTAATGAAAAACTGTTTTTT. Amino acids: CSALDRGGNEKLFF.

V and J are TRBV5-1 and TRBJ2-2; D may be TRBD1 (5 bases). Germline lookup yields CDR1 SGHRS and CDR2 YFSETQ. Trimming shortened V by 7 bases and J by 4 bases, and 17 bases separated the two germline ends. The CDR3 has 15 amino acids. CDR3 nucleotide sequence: TGCGCCAGCGCGGTACAGGAGCTCGGCACCGGGGAGCTGTTTTTT. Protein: CASAVQELGTGELFF.

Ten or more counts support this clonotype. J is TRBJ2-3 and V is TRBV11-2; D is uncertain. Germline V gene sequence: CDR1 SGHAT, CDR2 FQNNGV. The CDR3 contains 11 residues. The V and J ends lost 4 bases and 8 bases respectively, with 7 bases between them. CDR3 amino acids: CASSWLGTQYF. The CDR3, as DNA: TGTGCCAGCAGCTGGCTGGGTACGCAGTATTTT.

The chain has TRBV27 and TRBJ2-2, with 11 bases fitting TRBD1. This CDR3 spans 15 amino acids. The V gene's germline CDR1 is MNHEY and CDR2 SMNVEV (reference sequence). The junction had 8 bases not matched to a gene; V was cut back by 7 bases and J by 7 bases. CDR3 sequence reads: CASMAGTGGFGELFF. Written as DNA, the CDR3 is TGTGCCAGCATGGCCGGGACAGGGGGGTTCGGGGAGCTGTTTTTT.

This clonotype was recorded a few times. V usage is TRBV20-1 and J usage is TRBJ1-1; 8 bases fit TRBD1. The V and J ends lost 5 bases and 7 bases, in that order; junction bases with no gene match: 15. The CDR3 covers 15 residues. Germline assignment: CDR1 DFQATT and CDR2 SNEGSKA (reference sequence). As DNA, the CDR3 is TGCAGTGCTCCTTCCCCGGGCCAGGGGGCCTATGAAGCTTTCTTT. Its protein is CSAPSPGQGAYEAFF.

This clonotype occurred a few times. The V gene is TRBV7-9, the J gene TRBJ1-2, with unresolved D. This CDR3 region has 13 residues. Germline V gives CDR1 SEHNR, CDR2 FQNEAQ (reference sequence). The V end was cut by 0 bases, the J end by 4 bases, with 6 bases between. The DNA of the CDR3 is TGTGCCAGCAGCTTAGCTGGGTTCTATGGCTACACCTTC. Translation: CASSLAGFYGYTF.

The CDR3 loop reads CASRIGGTEAFF. CDR3 coding DNA: TGTGCCAGCAGGATAGGGGGCACTGAAGCTTTCTTT. V is TRBV12-3 or TRBV12-4 and J is TRBJ1-1, with D maybe TRBD1 (6 bases). The CDR3 has 12 amino acids. The germline V and J ends were trimmed by 6 bases and 4 bases, with 9 bases remaining between them.

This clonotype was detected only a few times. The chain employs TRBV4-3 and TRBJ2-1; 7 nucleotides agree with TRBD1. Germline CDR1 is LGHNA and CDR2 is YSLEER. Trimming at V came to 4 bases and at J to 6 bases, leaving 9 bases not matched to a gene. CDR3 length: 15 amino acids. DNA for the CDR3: TGCGCCAGCAGCCGTTCCTATACAGGGGTCAATGAGCAGTTCTTC. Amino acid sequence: CASSRSYTGVNEQFF.

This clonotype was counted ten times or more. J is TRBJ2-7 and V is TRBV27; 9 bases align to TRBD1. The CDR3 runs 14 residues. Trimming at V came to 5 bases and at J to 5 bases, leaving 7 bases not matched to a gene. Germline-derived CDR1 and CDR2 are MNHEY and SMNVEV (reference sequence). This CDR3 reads CASSPRDRVHEQYF. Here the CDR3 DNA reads TGTGCCAGCAGTCCCCGGGACAGGGTCCACGAGCAGTACTTC.